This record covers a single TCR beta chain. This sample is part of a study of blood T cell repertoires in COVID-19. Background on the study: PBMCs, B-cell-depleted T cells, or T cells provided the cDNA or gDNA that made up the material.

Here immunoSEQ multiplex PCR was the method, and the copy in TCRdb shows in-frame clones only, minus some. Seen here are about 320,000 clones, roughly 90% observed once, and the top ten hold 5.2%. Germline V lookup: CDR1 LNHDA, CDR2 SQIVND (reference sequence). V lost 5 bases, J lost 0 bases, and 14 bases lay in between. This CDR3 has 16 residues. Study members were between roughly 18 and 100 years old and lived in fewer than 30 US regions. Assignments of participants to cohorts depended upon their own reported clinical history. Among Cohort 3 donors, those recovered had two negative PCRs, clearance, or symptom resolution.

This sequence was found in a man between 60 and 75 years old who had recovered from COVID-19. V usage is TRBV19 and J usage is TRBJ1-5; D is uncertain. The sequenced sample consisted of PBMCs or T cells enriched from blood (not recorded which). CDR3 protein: CASSDFFPYSNQPQHF. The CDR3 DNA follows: TGTGCCAGTAGTGACTTTTTCCCCTATAGCAATCAGCCCCAGCATTTT.